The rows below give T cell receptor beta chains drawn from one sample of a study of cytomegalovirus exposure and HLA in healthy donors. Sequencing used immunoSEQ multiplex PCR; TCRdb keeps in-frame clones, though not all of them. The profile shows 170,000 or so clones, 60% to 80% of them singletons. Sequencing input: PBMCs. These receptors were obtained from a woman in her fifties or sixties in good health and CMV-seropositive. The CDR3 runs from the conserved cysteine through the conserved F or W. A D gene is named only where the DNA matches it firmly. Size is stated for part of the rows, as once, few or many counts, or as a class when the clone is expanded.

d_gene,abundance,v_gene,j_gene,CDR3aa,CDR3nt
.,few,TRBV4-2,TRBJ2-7,CASSQDNEQYF,TGTGCCAGCAGCCAAGATAACGAGCAGTACTTC
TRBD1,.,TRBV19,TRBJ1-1,CASRTFGTGGSPWSAEAFF,TGTGCCAGTAGGACCTTTGGGACAGGGGGGAGTCCTTGGTCCGCTGAAGCTTTCTTT
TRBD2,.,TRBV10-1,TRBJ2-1,CASSSGTRNEQFF,TGCGCCAGCAGCTCCGGGACTAGGAATGAGCAGTTCTTC
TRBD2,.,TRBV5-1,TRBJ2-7,CASSLKAGLEQYF,TGCGCCAGCAGCCTAAAAGCGGGGCTTGAGCAGTACTTC
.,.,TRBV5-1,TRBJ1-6,CASSLETGYNSPLHF,TGCGCCAGCAGCTTGGAAACAGGGTACAATTCACCCCTCCACTTT
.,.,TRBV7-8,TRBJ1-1,CASSLAPLGGEAFF,TGTGCCAGCAGCTTAGCTCCCCTCGGGGGTGAAGCTTTCTTT
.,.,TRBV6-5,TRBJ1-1,CASSSTFRGNTEAFF,TGTGCCAGCAGTTCGACGTTCCGGGGAAACACTGAAGCTTTCTTT
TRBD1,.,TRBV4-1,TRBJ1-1,CASSQEDRWNTEAFF,TGCGCCAGCAGCCAAGAGGACAGGTGGAACACTGAAGCTTTCTTT
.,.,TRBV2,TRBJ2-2,CASSPGYGELFF,TGTGCCAGCAGTCCCGGGTACGGGGAGCTGTTTTTT
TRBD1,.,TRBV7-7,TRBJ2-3,CASSLGTGVTDTQYF,TGTGCCAGCAGCTTAGGGACAGGGGTTACAGATACGCAGTATTTT
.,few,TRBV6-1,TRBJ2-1,CASSEVPGGYDEQFF,TGTGCCAGCAGTGAAGTCCCGGGGGGCTACGATGAGCAGTTCTTC
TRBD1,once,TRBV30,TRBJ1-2,CAWSVAGGRYGYTF,TGTGCCTGGAGTGTAGCAGGGGGCAGGTATGGCTACACCTTC
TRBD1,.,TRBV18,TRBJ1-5,CASRLGTDNQPQHF,TGTGCCAGCCGGCTCGGGACAGACAATCAGCCCCAGCATTTT
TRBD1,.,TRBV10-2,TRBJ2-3,CASSEISYYGTEGTDTQYF,TGCGCCAGCAGTGAGATCTCCTACTACGGGACAGAGGGCACAGATACGCAGTATTTT
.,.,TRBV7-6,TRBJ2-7,CASSTAGTYSSYEQYF,TGTGCCAGCAGCACGGCCGGGACTTACAGCTCCTACGAGCAGTACTTC
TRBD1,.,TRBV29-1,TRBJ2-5,CSVVGQAEETQYF,TGCAGCGTAGTGGGACAGGCGGAAGAGACCCAGTACTTC
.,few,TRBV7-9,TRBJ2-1,CASSPSRGSINEQFF,TGTGCCAGCAGCCCCTCCAGGGGATCGATCAATGAGCAGTTCTTC
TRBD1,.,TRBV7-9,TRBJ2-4,CASTLLGQGSF,TGTGCCAGCACCCTATTGGGACAGGGTTCCTTC
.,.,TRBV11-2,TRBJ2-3,CASSCWTARNGTDTQYF,TGTGCCAGCAGCTGTTGGACAGCGAGGAACGGCACAGATACGCAGTATTTT
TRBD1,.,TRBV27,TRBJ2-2,CASSKWTGGNTGELFF,TGTGCCAGCAGTAAATGGACAGGTGGCAACACCGGGGAGCTGTTTTTT
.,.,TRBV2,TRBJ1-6,CASSEEVGVGNSPLHF,TGTGCCAGCAGTGAGGAAGTGGGAGTCGGAAATTCACCCCTCCACTTT
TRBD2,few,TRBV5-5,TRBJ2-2,CASSPKAGGPGELFF,TGTGCCAGCAGCCCCAAGGCGGGGGGGCCCGGGGAGCTGTTTTTT
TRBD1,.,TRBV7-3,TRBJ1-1,CASSSGTGTEAFF,TGTGCCAGCAGCTCAGGGACAGGGACTGAAGCTTTCTTT
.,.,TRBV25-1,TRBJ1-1,CASGMRGTEAFF,TGTGCCAGCGGGATGAGAGGGACTGAAGCTTTCTTT
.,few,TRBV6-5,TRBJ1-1,CASSFTGFNTEAFF,TGTGCCAGCAGCTTTACAGGGTTTAACACTGAAGCTTTCTTT
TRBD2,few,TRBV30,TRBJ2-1,CAWSVRAGYNEQFF,TGTGCCTGGAGTGTACGAGCGGGGTACAATGAGCAGTTCTTC
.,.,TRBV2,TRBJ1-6,CASSEGQNNSPLHF,TGTGCCAGCAGTGAGGGGCAGAATAATTCACCCCTCCACTTT
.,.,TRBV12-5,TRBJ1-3,CASGSPGIGGNTIYF,TGTGCTAGTGGTTCCCCGGGGATAGGTGGAAACACCATATATTTT
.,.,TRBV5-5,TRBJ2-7,CASSWEPDILYEQYF,TGTGCCAGCAGCTGGGAGCCCGACATCCTATACGAGCAGTACTTC
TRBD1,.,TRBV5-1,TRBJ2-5,CASSNVDRGGRETQYF,TGCGCCAGCAGCAATGTTGACAGGGGCGGACGAGAGACCCAGTACTTC
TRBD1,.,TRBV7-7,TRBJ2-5,CASSLRTGFDTQYF,TGTGCCAGCAGCTTAAGGACAGGCTTTGATACCCAGTACTTC
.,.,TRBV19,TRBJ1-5,CASSQGIGQPQHF,TGTGCCAGTAGCCAGGGAATCGGCCAGCCCCAGCATTTT
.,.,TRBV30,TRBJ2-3,CAWSFGGGRDTQYF,TGTGCCTGGTCGTTTGGTGGGGGGAGGGATACGCAGTATTTT
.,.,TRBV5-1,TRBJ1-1,CASSPMTGNTEAFF,TGCGCCAGCAGCCCAATGACAGGGAACACTGAAGCTTTCTTT
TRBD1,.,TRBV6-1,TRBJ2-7,CASSGRDSLSYEQYF,TGTGCCAGCAGTGGTAGGGACAGCCTCTCCTACGAGCAGTACTTC
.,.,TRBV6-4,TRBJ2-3,CASSESGGATDTQYF,TGTGCCAGCAGTGAGTCTGGGGGGGCGACAGATACGCAGTATTTT
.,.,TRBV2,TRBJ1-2,CASNAGGYRYTF,TGTGCCAGCAACGCTGGAGGTTATCGCTACACCTTC
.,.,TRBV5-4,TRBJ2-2,CASSLNPRNTGELFF,TGTGCCAGCAGCTTGAACCCCAGGAACACCGGGGAGCTGTTTTTT
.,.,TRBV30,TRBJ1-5,CAWSVRGDQPQHF,TGTGCCTGGAGTGTTCGGGGGGATCAGCCCCAGCATTTT
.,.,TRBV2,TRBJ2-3,CATLGREDTQYF,TGTGCCACCTTGGGTCGGGAAGATACGCAGTATTTT
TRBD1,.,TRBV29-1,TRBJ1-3,CSVGRGDTIYF,TGCAGCGTTGGCAGGGGGGACACCATATATTTT
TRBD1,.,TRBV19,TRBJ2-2,CASSWDRASGELFF,TGTGCCAGTAGTTGGGACAGGGCCTCCGGGGAGCTGTTTTTT
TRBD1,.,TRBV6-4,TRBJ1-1,CASEGTGEGAFF,TGTGCCAGCGAAGGGACAGGGGAAGGAGCTTTCTTT
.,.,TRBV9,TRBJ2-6,CASSPRGVSGANVLTF,TGTGCCAGCAGCCCTCGCGGAGTCTCTGGGGCCAACGTCCTGACTTTC
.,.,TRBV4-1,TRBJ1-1,CASSQEREDTEAFF,TGCGCCAGCAGCCAAGAAAGGGAGGACACTGAAGCTTTCTTT
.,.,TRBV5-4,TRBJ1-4,CASSFSAGAATNEKLFF,TGTGCCAGCAGCTTTTCTGCTGGGGCCGCTACTAATGAAAAACTGTTTTTT
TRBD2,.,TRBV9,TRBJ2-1,CASSVDGGTSGNEQFF,TGTGCCAGCAGCGTAGATGGGGGGACTAGCGGAAATGAGCAGTTCTTC